What follows are 11 T cell receptor beta chains derived from one specimen sequenced in a study of T cell clonality in common variable immunodeficiency. Produced via immunoSEQ multiplex PCR; TCRdb's table is partial and in-frame only. The repertoire consists of tens of thousands of clones, none detected only once. The specimen sequenced was peripheral blood mononuclear cells. The receptors were sampled from a person aged 18 to 75 in good health.

This clone was seen ten or more times. The read is 3 residues too short to cover the CDR3 end, so that end is filled in from the germline J gene. Different DNA sequences within this sample yield the same CDR3. The V call is TRBV7-6, the J call TRBJ1-3, with D possibly matching TRBD1 (5 bases). With 2 bases removed from V and 4 bases from J, the gap between germline ends came to 9 bases. CDR1 is SGHVS and CDR2 is FNYEAQ in the germline V gene. The CDR3 consists of 14 residues. The part of the CDR3 DNA that was read is TGTGCCAGCAGCTTACAGGGATCCGGAAACACC. Amino acid sequence: CASSLQGSGNT. The entire CDR3 is CASSLQGSGNTIYF.

This clone was found many times. At one end the junction does not follow the germline gene, possibly because of a read error. The read terminates 3 residues ahead of where the CDR3 ends, so the germline J gene completes it. This chain uses TRBV4-2 with TRBJ1-4, with 10 nucleotides matching TRBD1. The germline CDR1 and CDR2 sequences are LGHNA and YNFKEQ. The length of the CDR3 is 17 residues. The sequenced part of the CDR3 DNA is TGCGCCAGCAGCCAAGGTTTGGGTGGGACAGGGGATGAAAAA. It encodes CASSQGLGGTGDEK. The CDR3, in full, reads CASSQGLGGTGDEKLFF.

At least ten counts were recorded for this clone. The CDR3 end falls 3 residues outside the read, so it is completed with the germline J gene. The J gene is TRBJ2-2, the V gene TRBV12-3 or TRBV12-4; D gene unclear. Trimming stripped 2 bases from V and 3 bases from J, with 10 bases between. There are 15 residues in the CDR3. Partial CDR3 DNA: TGTGCCAGCAGTTTATTCAGTCACGACACCGGGGAG. This sequence encodes CASSLFSHDTGE. The full CDR3 protein is CASSLFSHDTGELFF.

There are many counts of this clone. The sequence runs out 3 residues before the end of the CDR3; the remainder is reconstructed from the germline J gene. The chain uses TRBV11-2 and TRBJ2-1; 8 bases fit TRBD1. V shed 7 bases and J 8 bases; nucleotides not matched to a gene: 7. Germline values: CDR1 SGHAT, CDR2 FQNNGV. The CDR3 is 13 amino acids. CDR3 DNA, as far as it was read: TGTGCCAGCATTCCAGGGGGCGGTTATGAG. Translating it yields CASIPGGGYE. The complete CDR3 sequence is CASIPGGGYEQFF.

This clone has at least ten counts. The read comes to an end 3 residues before the CDR3 does, leaving the germline J gene to fill in the end. The rearrangement joins TRBV11-2 to TRBJ2-3, with D maybe TRBD2 (5 bases). The CDR3 has 14 residues. The germline V and J ends were trimmed by 5 bases and 0 bases, with 9 bases remaining between them. The germline gives CDR1 SGHAT, CDR2 FQNNGV. The sequenced part of the CDR3 DNA is TGTGCCAGCAGCGGCCGAGGGAGCACAGATACG. Translated: CASSGRGSTDT. The whole CDR3 sequence reads CASSGRGSTDTQYF. The full variable domain, completed using reference TRBV11-2 and TRBJ2-3, is EAGVAQSPRYKIIEKRQSVAFWCNPISGHATLYWYQQILGQGPKLLIQFQNNGVVDDSQLPKDRFSAERLKGVDSTLKIQPAKLEDSAVYLCASSGRGSTDTQYFGPGTRLTVL.

This clone was seen a few times. The CDR3 is cut off 3 residues early in the read; its end comes from the germline J gene. The chain recombines TRBV13 with TRBJ1-2; possibly TRBD1 for D (5 bases). Germline V gene data show CDR1 as PRHDT and CDR2 as FYEKMQ (reference sequence). The length of the CDR3 is 15 residues. The CDR3 here is CASSFTRQSTDTYTF. The CDR3 DNA, read in part, is TGTGCCAGCAGCTTCACGCGACAGTCCACAGATACC. The full variable domain, in which reference TRBV13 and TRBJ1-2 provide the parts outside the CDR3, is AAGVIQSPRHLIKEKRETATLKCYPIPRHDTVYWYQQGPGQDPQFLISFYEKMQSDKGSIPDRFSAQQFSDYHSELNMSSLELGDSALYFCASSFTRQSTDTYTFGSGTRLTVV.

This clone has at least ten counts. CDR3 amino acids: CASSLVGLADTQYF. The part of the CDR3 DNA that was read is TGCGCCAGCAGCCTCGTTGGACTAGCAGATACG. This sequence joins TRBV4-1 and TRBJ2-3; 7 nucleotides agree with TRBD2. The CDR3 end is not reached by the read, which stops 3 residues before it; the germline J gene fills it in. The CDR3 has 14 amino acids. The germline CDR1 and CDR2 sequences are MGHRA and YSYEKL. Unmatched junction bases numbered 5, after V lost 4 bases and J lost 4 bases.

This clone was picked up many times. The read ends 3 residues shy of where the CDR3 ends; the end is completed using the germline J gene. The V gene is TRBV6-1, the J gene TRBJ2-2, with D perhaps TRBD1 (6 bases). With 4 bases removed from V and 8 bases from J, the gap between germline ends came to 11 bases. CDR3 length: 13 amino acids. Germline-derived CDR1 and CDR2 are MNHNS and SASEGT. CDR3 in amino acids: CASSGQAVGELFF. CDR3 DNA (partial): TGTGCCAGCAGTGGACAGGCGGTGGGGGAG.

This clone has ten or more counts. The sequence runs out 3 residues before the end of the CDR3; the remainder is reconstructed from the germline J gene. This rearrangement joins TRBV7-2 to TRBJ1-6, with D perhaps matching TRBD1 (5 bases). The V gene's germline CDR1 is SGHTA and CDR2 FQGNSA. V was cut by 4 bases and J by 9 bases, with 13 bases left in between. The CDR3 is 14 amino acids. The covered CDR3 bases are TGTGCCAGCAGCTGGGACCTAGCGGGTTCACCC. Amino acids: CASSWDLAGSP. The full CDR3 protein reads CASSWDLAGSPLHF.

This clone was recorded at least ten times. Read coverage stops 3 residues before the CDR3 terminus; the germline J gene supplies the remainder. The chain combines TRBV6-2 or TRBV6-3 with TRBJ1-1; 7 bases are a match to TRBD1. The V gene end was trimmed by 5 bases and the J gene end by 6 bases; junction bases not matched to a gene: 12. This CDR3 has 15 residues. Germline V gene data show CDR1 as MNHEY and CDR2 as SVGEGT. The CDR3 sequence: CASSRQGGLYAEAFF. The DNA read from the CDR3 is TGTGCCAGCAGTAGACAGGGCGGTCTGTACGCTGAA.

This clone was seen at least ten times. The read ends 3 residues before the CDR3 terminus; that terminus is restored from the germline J gene. The chain carries TRBV7-8 and TRBJ2-5, with D perhaps matching TRBD1 (6 bases). Trimming took off 6 bases at V and 0 bases at J, with 20 bases between the two ends. There are 17 residues in the CDR3. The V gene's germline CDR1 is SGHVS and CDR2 FQNEAQ. Partial CDR3 DNA: TGTGCCAGCAGTCCCCTGCCCGGGACAAAGTACCAAGAGACC. This gives the protein CASSPLPGTKYQET. The entire CDR3 sequence reads CASSPLPGTKYQETQYF.